This TCR beta chain was documented in a study of post-analysis software for immune sequencing data. Study results and limitations: TRBV segments more frequent in patients than in controls numbered roughly 5 and included TRBV5-6, TRBV5-1 and TRBV20-1.

The CDR3 spans 16 residues. Trimming removed 2 bases from V and 1 base from J, with 14 bases in between. Germline V CDR1 and CDR2: MNHEY, SVGEGT. This clonotype appeared a few times. As yet, its antigen is unknown. The authors incorporated unique molecular identifiers into the TCR beta cDNA libraries. TCRdb re-analysed the PCR reads in MiXCR, keeping a single row per CDR3 protein. The table records approximately 660,000 distinct CDR3 sequences, around 64% of them present only once. Sample: blood. The rearrangement links TRBV6-2 or TRBV6-3 to TRBJ2-5; D is unclear. This clonotype originated in a girl under 10 years old with multiple sclerosis. The CDR3 loop is CASSYHPDAAQETQYF. CDR3 DNA sequence: TGTGCCAGCAGTTACCACCCGGACGCAGCCCAAGAGACCCAGTACTTC.